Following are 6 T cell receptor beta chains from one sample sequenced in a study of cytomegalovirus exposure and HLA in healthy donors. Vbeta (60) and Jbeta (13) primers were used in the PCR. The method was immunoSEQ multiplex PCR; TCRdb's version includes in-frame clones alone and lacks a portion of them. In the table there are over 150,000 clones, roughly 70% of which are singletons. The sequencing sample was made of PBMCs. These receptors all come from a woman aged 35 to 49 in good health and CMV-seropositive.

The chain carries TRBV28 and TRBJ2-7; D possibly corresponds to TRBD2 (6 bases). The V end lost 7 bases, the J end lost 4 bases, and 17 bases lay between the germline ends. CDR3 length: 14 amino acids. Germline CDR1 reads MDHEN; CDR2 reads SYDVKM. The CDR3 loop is CASTSGGPSYEQYF. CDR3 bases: TGTGCCAGCACCTCTGGAGGGCCAAGTTACGAGCAGTACTTC.

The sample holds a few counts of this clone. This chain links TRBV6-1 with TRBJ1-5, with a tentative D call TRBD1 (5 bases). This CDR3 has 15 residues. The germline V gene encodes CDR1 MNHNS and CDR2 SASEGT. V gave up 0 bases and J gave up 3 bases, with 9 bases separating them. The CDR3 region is CASSEAQGYNQPQHF. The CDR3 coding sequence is TGTGCCAGCAGTGAAGCGCAGGGTTACAATCAGCCCCAGCATTTT.

CDR3 amino acids: CASSEGPGGSTDTQYF. In DNA form, the CDR3 reads TGTGCCAGCAGCGAGGGTCCTGGGGGGAGCACAGATACGCAGTATTTT. The rearrangement links TRBV9 to TRBJ2-3, with D tentatively TRBD2 (6 bases). With 3 bases removed from V and 0 bases from J, the gap between germline ends came to 14 bases. Germline assignment: CDR1 SGDLS and CDR2 YYNGEE. The CDR3 contains 16 residues.

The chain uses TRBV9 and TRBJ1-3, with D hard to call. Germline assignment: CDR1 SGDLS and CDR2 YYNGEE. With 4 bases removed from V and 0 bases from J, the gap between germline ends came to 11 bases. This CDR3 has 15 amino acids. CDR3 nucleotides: TGTGCCAGCAGCACCTCGGGGTCCTCTGGAAACACCATATATTTT. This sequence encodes CASSTSGSSGNTIYF.

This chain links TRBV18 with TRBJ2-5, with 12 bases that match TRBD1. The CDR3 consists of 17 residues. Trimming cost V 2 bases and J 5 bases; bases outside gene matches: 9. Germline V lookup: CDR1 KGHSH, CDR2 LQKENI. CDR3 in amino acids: CASSPGLGQGAGETQYF. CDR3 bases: TGTGCCAGCTCACCAGGGCTGGGACAGGGGGCCGGCGAGACCCAGTACTTC.

The CDR3 here is CASSLGTSGRLNEQFF. CDR3 nucleotide sequence: TGTGCCAGCAGCTTAGGCACTAGCGGGAGGTTAAATGAGCAGTTCTTC. The J gene is TRBJ2-1, the V gene TRBV11-2; 12 bases fit TRBD2. The CDR3 contains 16 residues. Germline V gives CDR1 SGHAT, CDR2 FQNNGV. Losses at the gene ends were 1 base for V and 7 bases for J; bases not matched to a gene: 5.